The 17 T cell receptor beta chains listed next were all sequenced from one sample in a study of blood T cell repertoires in COVID-19. Clones were read by immunoSEQ multiplex PCR, and TCRdb kept only the in-frame ones, dropping some. The sample gives roughly 100,000 clones, around 82% of which show up once; roughly 13% is in the top ten. Sequenced: peripheral blood. Receptor source: a human donor in a cohort sampled during active or convalescent COVID-19.

The chain recombines TRBV9 with TRBJ2-1; D may be TRBD2 (5 bases). From germline, CDR1 is SGDLS and CDR2 YYNGEE. CDR3 length: 12 amino acids. V lost 2 bases and J lost 6, with 6 bases in between. CDR3 DNA sequence: TGTGCCAGCAGCGTGGCGGGCAATGAGCAGTTCTTC. Its protein product is CASSVAGNEQFF.

CDR3 coding DNA: TGTGCCAGCAGCCAAGAGGGTTACGGGCAGCCCCAGCATTTT. It specifies CASSQEGYGQPQHF. The chain links TRBV3-1 (or the pseudogene TRBV3-2) to TRBJ1-5; D unresolved. The CDR3 runs 14 residues. The germline CDR1 and CDR2 sequences are LGHDT and YNNKEL (reference sequence). V shed 0 bases and J shed 7 bases, with 10 bases lying between them.

The chain couples TRBV12-3 or TRBV12-4 to TRBJ2-7; 7 bases are shared with TRBD1. The CDR3 totals 13 residues. J lost 2 bases, V lost 4 bases, and 2 bases had no gene match. The CDR3 bases are TGTGCCAGCAGTTCGACAGGGACCTACGAGCAGTACTTC. Translating it yields CASSSTGTYEQYF.

The genes are TRBV19 and TRBJ2-3, with 12 bases identical to TRBD1. Germline V gives CDR1 LNHDA, CDR2 SQIVND (reference sequence). J gave up 2 bases and V 4 bases, and 10 bases lay outside the gene matches. This CDR3 is built from 18 residues. The CDR3 spells CASSKGTGGSQATDTQYF. CDR3 coding DNA: TGTGCCAGTAGTAAGGGGACAGGGGGCAGTCAGGCCACAGATACGCAGTATTTT.

This rearrangement joins TRBV24-1 to TRBJ1-2; 10 bases agree with TRBD1. After removal of 3 bases from V and 5 bases from J, the junction contained 5 bases not matched to a gene. The CDR3 covers 15 residues. Germline V gives CDR1 KGHDR, CDR2 SFDVKD. CDR3 sequence (DNA): TGTGCCACCAGTGATGGCGGACAGGGGGTTTATGGCTACACCTTC. Translated: CATSDGGQGVYGYTF.

The chain uses TRBV28 and TRBJ1-5, with no clear D. Germline V gives CDR1 MDHEN, CDR2 SYDVKM. With 5 bases removed from V and 1 base from J, the gap between germline ends came to 15 bases. The CDR3 has 16 residues. The CDR3 spells CASSPPLGRSNQPQHF. DNA for the CDR3: TGTGCCAGCAGTCCCCCGCTAGGTAGGAGCAATCAGCCCCAGCATTTT. The entire variable domain, with the rest obtained from reference TRBV28 and TRBJ1-5, is as follows: DVKVTQSSRYLVKRTGEKVFLECVQDMDHENMFWYRQDPGLGLRLIYFSYDVKMKEKGDIPEGYSVSREKKERFSLILESASTNQTSMYLCASSPPLGRSNQPQHFGDGTRLSIL.

In its sample, this clone was seen a few times. The chain combines TRBV4-1 with TRBJ2-3; TRBD2 aligns across 8 bases. J gave up 8 bases and V 0 bases, and 16 bases lay outside the gene matches. CDR3 length equals 18 residues. The germline V gene encodes CDR1 MGHRA and CDR2 YSYEKL. The CDR3: CASSQEPPGRGGGITQYF. CDR3 bases: TGCGCCAGCAGCCAAGAACCCCCGGGGAGGGGCGGGGGGATTACGCAGTATTTT.

V usage is TRBV6-2 or TRBV6-3 and J usage is TRBJ1-5, with TRBD1 matching over 9 bases. The V gene's germline CDR1 is MNHEY and CDR2 SVGEGT. CDR3 size: 15 residues. Trimming took 5 bases from V and 9 from J; bases not matched to a gene: 11. CDR3 amino acids: CASSTRTGDLPPQHF. The CDR3 nucleotides read TGTGCCAGCAGTACGCGGACAGGGGACCTACCGCCCCAGCATTTT.

The genes are TRBV6-5 and TRBJ2-5; a possible D gene is TRBD1 (5 bases). The CDR3 covers 13 residues. V was shortened by 8 bases and J by 7 bases, with 17 bases between the two germline ends. Germline lookup yields CDR1 MNHEY and CDR2 SVGAGI. The CDR3 nucleotides read TGTGCCAGCTCCAAAACCAGGGAAGGGACCCAGTACTTC. This encodes CASSKTREGTQYF.

The gene calls are TRBV4-1 and TRBJ2-4, with TRBD2 matching over 7 bases. Germline CDR1 reads MGHRA; CDR2 reads YSYEKL. V lost 3 bases and J lost 2; bases outside the gene matches: 13. The CDR3 has 18 residues. The CDR3 sequence: CASSQGVQRGLTKNIQYF. For the CDR3, the DNA is TGCGCCAGCAGCCAGGGAGTACAGCGGGGCCTAACCAAAAACATTCAGTACTTC.

This clone was detected only once. The chain uses TRBV7-9 and TRBJ2-7; TRBD2 might be the D (6 bases). Germline V gene sequence: CDR1 SEHNR, CDR2 FQNEAQ (reference sequence). CDR3 length: 13 residues. V was clipped by 5 bases and J by 1 base, with 9 bases between them. Here the CDR3 reads CASSGDLSYEQYF. The DNA of the CDR3 is TGTGCCAGCAGCGGGGACTTATCCTACGAGCAGTACTTC.

This clone was counted a few times. The V gene is TRBV6-5, the J gene TRBJ1-2, with TRBD1 identical over 7 bases. The CDR3 length is 11 residues. V dropped 6 bases and J dropped 12; count of bases not matched to a gene: 7. Germline V gene data show CDR1 as MNHEY and CDR2 as SVGAGI. Written as DNA, the CDR3 is TGTGCCAGCAGCCGACAGGGTATCGACACCTTC. As protein: CASSRQGIDTF.

The V and J genes are TRBV13 and TRBJ1-1; D remains ambiguous. There are 15 residues in the CDR3. Trimming shortened V by 5 bases and J by 4 bases, and 17 bases separated the two germline ends. The germline V gene has CDR1 PRHDT and CDR2 FYEKMQ (reference sequence). CDR3: CASSPSGRGSTEAFF. The CDR3 region has the DNA TGTGCCAGCAGCCCCTCAGGCCGGGGTTCCACTGAAGCTTTCTTT.

This rearrangement joins TRBV5-1 to TRBJ2-3, with D maybe TRBD2 (6 bases). V gave up 0 bases and J gave up 2 bases, with 10 bases separating them. The CDR3 has 15 residues. The germline CDR1 and CDR2 sequences are SGHRS and YFSETQ. Here the CDR3 reads CASSLVAANTDTQYF. The CDR3 coding sequence is TGCGCCAGCAGCTTGGTAGCGGCGAACACAGATACGCAGTATTTT.

This clone showed up just a few times. The chain carries TRBV6-5 and TRBJ1-1; 8 nucleotides line up with TRBD1. The V gene end was trimmed by 6 bases and the J gene end by 5 bases; junction bases not matched to a gene: 8. Germline V gene sequence: CDR1 MNHEY, CDR2 SVGAGI. The CDR3 consists of 14 residues. Here the CDR3 DNA reads TGTGCCAGCAGCAACGACAGGGGCCGGACTGAAGCTTTCTTT. As protein: CASSNDRGRTEAFF.

As concerns this clone: The DNA is left out, because the CDR3 cannot be placed on it with certainty; the CDR3 is given as TCRdb lists it. The chain uses TRBV28 and TRBJ1-6. The CDR3 comprises 11 residues, both ends counted. Germline CDR1 reads MDHEN; CDR2 reads SYDVKM. This CDR3 reads CASSFGVGIYF.

The J gene is TRBJ2-3, the V gene TRBV7-2, with D maybe TRBD2 (6 bases). Trimming cost V 5 bases and J 3 bases, with 12 bases left between them. The CDR3 covers 14 residues. Germline CDR1 reads SGHTA; CDR2 reads FQGNSA. The CDR3 protein is CASSLGLQTDTQYF. CDR3 coding DNA: TGTGCCAGCAGCCTGGGACTTCAAACAGATACGCAGTATTTT.